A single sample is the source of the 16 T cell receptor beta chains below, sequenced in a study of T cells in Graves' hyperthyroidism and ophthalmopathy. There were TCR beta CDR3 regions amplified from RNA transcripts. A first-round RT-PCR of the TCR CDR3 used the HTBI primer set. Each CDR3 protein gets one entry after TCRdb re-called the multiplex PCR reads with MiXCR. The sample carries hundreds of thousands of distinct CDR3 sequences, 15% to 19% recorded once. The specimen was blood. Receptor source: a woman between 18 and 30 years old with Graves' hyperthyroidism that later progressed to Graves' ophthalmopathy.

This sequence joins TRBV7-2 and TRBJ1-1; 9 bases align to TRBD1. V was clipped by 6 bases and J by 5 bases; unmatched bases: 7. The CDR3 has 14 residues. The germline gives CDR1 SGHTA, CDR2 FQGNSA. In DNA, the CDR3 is TGTGCCAGCAGTCTACAGGGGGCGCAGACTGAAGCTTTCTTT. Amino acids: CASSLQGAQTEAFF. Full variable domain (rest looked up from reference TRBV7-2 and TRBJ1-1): GAGVSQSPSNKVTEKGKDVELRCDPISGHTALYWYRQSLGQGLEFLIYFQGNSAPDKSGLPSDRFSAERTGGSVSTLTIQRTQQEDSAVYLCASSLQGAQTEAFFGQGTRLTVV.

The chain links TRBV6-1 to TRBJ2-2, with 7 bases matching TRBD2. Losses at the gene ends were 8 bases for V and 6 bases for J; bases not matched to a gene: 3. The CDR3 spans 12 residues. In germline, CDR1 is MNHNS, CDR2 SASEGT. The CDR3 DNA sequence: TGTGCCAGCGGGGCGGGAGCCGGGGAGCTGTTTTTT. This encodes CASGAGAGELFF.

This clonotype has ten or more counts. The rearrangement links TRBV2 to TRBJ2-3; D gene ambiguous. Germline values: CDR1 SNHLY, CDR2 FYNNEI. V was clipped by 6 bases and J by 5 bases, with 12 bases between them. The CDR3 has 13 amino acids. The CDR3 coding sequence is TGTGCCAGCAGCCCGGACGCCGGAGATACGCAGTATTTT. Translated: CASSPDAGDTQYF.

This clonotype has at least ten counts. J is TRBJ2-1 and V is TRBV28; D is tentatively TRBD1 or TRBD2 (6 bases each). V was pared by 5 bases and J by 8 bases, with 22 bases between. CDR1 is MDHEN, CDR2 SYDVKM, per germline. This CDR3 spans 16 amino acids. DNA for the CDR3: TGTGCCAGCAGTACTACCGGGCCAAAGGGGGGCTATGAGCAGTTCTTC. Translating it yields CASSTTGPKGGYEQFF.

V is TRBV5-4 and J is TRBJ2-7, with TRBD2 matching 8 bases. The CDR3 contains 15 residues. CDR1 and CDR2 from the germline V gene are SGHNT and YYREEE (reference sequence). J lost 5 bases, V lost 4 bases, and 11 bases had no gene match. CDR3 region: CASSLLAGKGDEQYF. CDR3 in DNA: TGTGCCAGCAGCCTCTTAGCGGGAAAGGGCGACGAGCAGTACTTC.

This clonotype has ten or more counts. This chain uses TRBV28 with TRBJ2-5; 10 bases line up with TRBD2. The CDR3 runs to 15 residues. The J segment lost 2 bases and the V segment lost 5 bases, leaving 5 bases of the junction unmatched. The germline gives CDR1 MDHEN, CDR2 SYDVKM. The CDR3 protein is CASSLGLAAQETQYF. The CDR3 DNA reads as TGTGCCAGCAGTCTTGGACTAGCGGCACAAGAGACCCAGTACTTC.

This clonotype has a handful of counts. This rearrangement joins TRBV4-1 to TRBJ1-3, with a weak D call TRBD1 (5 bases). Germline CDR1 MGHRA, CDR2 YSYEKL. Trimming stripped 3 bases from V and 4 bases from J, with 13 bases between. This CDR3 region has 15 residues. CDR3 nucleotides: TGCGCCAGCAGCCAGGGCAGGGCGTTGGGAAACACCATATATTTT. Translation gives CASSQGRALGNTIYF.

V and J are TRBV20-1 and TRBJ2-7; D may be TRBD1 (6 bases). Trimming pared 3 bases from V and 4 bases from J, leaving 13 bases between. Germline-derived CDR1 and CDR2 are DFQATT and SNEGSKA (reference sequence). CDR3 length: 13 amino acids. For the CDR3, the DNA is TGCAGTGCTAGTGTTCAGGGGCGATACGAGCAGTACTTC. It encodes CSASVQGRYEQYF.

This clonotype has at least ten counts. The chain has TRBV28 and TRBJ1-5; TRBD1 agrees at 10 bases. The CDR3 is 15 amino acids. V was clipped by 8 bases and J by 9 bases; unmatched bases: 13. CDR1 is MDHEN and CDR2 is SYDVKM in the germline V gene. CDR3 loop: CASSLTGGSRGPQHF. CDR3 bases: TGTGCCAGCTCCCTGACAGGGGGCTCCCGGGGGCCCCAGCATTTT. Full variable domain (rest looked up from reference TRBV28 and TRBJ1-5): DVKVTQSSRYLVKRTGEKVFLECVQDMDHENMFWYRQDPGLGLRLIYFSYDVKMKEKGDIPEGYSVSREKKERFSLILESASTNQTSMYLCASSLTGGSRGPQHFGDGTRLSIL.

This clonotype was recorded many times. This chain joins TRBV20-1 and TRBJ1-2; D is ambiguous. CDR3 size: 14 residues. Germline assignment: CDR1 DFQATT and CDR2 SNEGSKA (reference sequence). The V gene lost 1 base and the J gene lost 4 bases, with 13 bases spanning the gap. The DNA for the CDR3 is TGCAGTGCTAGAGTCAGAGCCATCAGCTATGGCTACACCTTC. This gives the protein CSARVRAISYGYTF.

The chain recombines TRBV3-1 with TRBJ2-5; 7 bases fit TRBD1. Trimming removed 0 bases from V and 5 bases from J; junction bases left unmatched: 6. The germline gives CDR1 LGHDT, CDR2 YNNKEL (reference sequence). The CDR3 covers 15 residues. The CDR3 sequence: CASSQEGGREETQYF. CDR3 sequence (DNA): TGTGCCAGCAGCCAAGAAGGGGGCCGTGAGGAGACCCAGTACTTC.

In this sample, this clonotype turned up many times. The CDR3 nucleotides read TGCAGTGCTAAGGACAGGGGGAGCACAGATACGCAGTATTTT. This codes for CSAKDRGSTDTQYF. The J gene is TRBJ2-3, the V gene TRBV20-1; TRBD1 aligns across 10 bases. Germline-derived CDR1 and CDR2 are DFQATT and SNEGSKA (reference sequence). This CDR3 spans 14 amino acids. V was pared by 4 bases and J by 0 bases, with 1 base of the junction left unmatched.

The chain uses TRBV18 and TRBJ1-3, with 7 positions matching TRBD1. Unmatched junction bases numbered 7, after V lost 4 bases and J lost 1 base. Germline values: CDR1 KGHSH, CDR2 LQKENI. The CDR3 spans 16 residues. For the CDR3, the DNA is TGTGCCAGCTCACACTACGGGACAGCTTCTGGAAACACCATATATTTT. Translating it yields CASSHYGTASGNTIYF.

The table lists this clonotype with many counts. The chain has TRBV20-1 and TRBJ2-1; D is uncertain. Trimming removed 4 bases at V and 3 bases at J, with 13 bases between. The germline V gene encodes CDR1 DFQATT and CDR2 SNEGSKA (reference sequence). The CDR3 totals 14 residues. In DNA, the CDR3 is TGCAGTGCTAACCCGCTAGGTGGCTACAATGAGCAGTTCTTC. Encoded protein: CSANPLGGYNEQFF.

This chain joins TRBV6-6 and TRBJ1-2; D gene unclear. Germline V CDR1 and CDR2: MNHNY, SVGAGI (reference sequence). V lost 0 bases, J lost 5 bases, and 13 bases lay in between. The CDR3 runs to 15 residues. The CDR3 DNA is TGTGCCAGCAGTTACTCGGCGGATGGGCTTTATGGCTACACCTTC. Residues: CASSYSADGLYGYTF.

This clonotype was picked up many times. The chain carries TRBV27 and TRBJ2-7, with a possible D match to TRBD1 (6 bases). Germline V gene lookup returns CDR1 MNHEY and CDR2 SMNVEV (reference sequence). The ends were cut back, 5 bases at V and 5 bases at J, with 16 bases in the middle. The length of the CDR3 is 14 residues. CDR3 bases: TGTGCCAGCAGTAGGGGACAACGGGGCCACGAGCAGTACTTC. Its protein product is CASSRGQRGHEQYF.